The T cell receptor beta chain described here comes from a study of blood T cell repertoires in COVID-19. TCRdb keeps only in-frame clones here, not all; method: immunoSEQ multiplex PCR. This table has fewer than 250,000 clones, over 80% appearing once. V was shortened by 4 bases and J by 0 bases, with 10 bases between the two germline ends. CDR1 SQVTM and CDR2 ANQGSEA come from the germline V gene. The CDR3 is 13 residues long. This TCR was recovered from a woman in her thirties who had been exposed to COVID-19. The chain carries TRBV29-1 and TRBJ2-7, with a possible D match to TRBD2 (5 bases). The sequenced material came from PBMCs or T cells enriched from blood (not recorded which). DNA of the CDR3: TGCAGCGTTGTCGGGATATACTCCTACGAGCAGTACTTC. Its protein is CSVVGIYSYEQYF.